This TCR beta chain is drawn from a study of radiotherapy plus CTLA-4 blockade in lung cancer. The overall study: Disease control was present in roughly 29% of patients, and objective responses in approximately 18%.

Some clones are missing from TCRdb's copy, which holds only in-frame ones; the method was immunoSEQ multiplex PCR. There are 45,000 to 55,000 clones in the sample; about 81% occur only once, and about 3.3% lies in the top ten. General study points: Radiotherapy plus ipilimumab was followed by expansion in blood of tumor-derived TCR clones. It was early blood T cell clone dynamics, with interferon-beta, that reportedly best predicted response.

The junction had 4 bases not matched to a gene; V was cut back by 0 bases and J by 1 base. This CDR3 contains 18 residues. The V gene's germline CDR1 is LGHNA and CDR2 YSLEER. Comments on this clone: Its antigen is undetermined.

Chemo-refractory metastatic non-small-cell lung cancer patients received focal radiation with ipilimumab CTLA-4 blockade. Source: peripheral blood, taken from a patient treated with radiotherapy plus ipilimumab. The source of this sequence is a human donor with non-small cell lung cancer who had stable disease on radiotherapy plus ipilimumab. The gene calls are TRBV4-3 and TRBJ2-5; 14 bases are a match to TRBD2. The CDR3 region has the DNA TGCGCCAGCAGCCAAGATTCCGGACTAGCGGGAGGCCAAGAGACCCAGTACTTC. It encodes CASSQDSGLAGGQETQYF.